Reported below is one T cell receptor beta chain. Its recognized antigen is unknown. There are no base qualities to consult, and no much larger clone falls within one base. These data come from a study of CD8+ T cells in alopecia areata (dated by TCRdb to 2016 to 2018). Background for the entire study: The treated patients took part in an open-label pilot trial in which moderate-to-severe alopecia areata was treated with oral tofacitinib at 5 to 10 mg twice daily. Amplification of TCRbeta CDR3 regions was done by immunoSEQ multiplex PCR using 35 Vbeta forward primers and 13 Jbeta reverse primers. On the human side, TCRbeta sequencing was run on scalp tissue and on sorted CD4+ and CD8+ peripheral blood T cells from healthy controls and from alopecia areata patients with either patchy or totalis/universalis disease. Clonality in the scalp was compared among normal scalp (n=4), patchy alopecia areata scalp (n=8), and alopecia totalis/universalis scalp (n=8). RNA was obtained with the PAXgene miRNA kit for fixed scalp, the miRNeasy kit for PBMCs, and the RNeasy kit for mouse skin. Patients stayed on tofacitinib for 6 to 18 months and then had 6 months of follow-up off drug so that delayed response and recurrence could be assessed. The study used high-throughput TCRbeta sequencing to examine T cell clonal expansion in alopecia areata, in both the C3H/HeJ mouse model and human patients. Patients on tofacitinib were biopsied at baseline and after 4 and 24 weeks of treatment, and several of the patients also had a later scalp biopsy. For the treated patients, the SALT score, which quantifies what percentage of scalp surface area is affected, served as the measure of disease severity. The research as a whole found: Scalp clonality and the number of expanded CD8+ clones among the top 100 scalp clones were significantly decreased by tofacitinib. Because the treated cohort was small and had only one nonresponder, larger studies are needed to examine links between baseline CD8+ expansion and response. Unlike mouse skin, which is dominated by gammadelta T cells, normal human skin has resident alphabeta T cells that are also sequenced, and this complicates analysis of the scalp TCR repertoire. Compared with normal scalp, lesional scalp had higher clonality and more expanded CD8+ clones, particularly in alopecia totalis/universalis, a pattern that suggests antigenic drive. Shared TCR sequences between patients were less evident than in mice, which may be partly attributable to HLA diversity in the patient population. During tofacitinib treatment, many expanded lesional clones stuck around in both scalp and blood, and this persistence may partly explain why relapse happens after treatment is stopped.

Libraries were constructed by the immunoSEQ multiplex PCR assay. For TCR sequencing, RNA was extracted from every sample and reverse transcribed into cDNA to serve as template. First-strand cDNA was synthesized with SuperScript III using a 2:1 mix of oligo-dT and random hexamers. A synthetic immune receptor repertoire was used to gauge amplification bias, and whatever bias remained was removed computationally. In the authors' own workflow: Raw reads were preprocessed for error removal, and CDR3 was defined according to IMGT conventions as running from the conserved cysteine to phenylalanine. Clonality was computed as 1 minus the Shannon entropy, with the entropy normalized by log2 of the number of productive unique TCRs. CD4 or CD8 identity of scalp clones was inferred by cross-referencing scalp TCRbeta sequences with sorted blood CD4 and CD8 repertoires. The source is immuneACCESS, and TCRdb retained only in-frame sequences with V and J called. Part of the clones is not carried over; for the studies checked, unresolved V genes explain less than half of this, and the remainder is unexplained. The V and J calls and clone size are taken from that table; D and trimming were inferred from the DNA. Recorded for this sample are about 110,000 clones; roughly 55% of them occurred a single time. The ten largest clones represent 12% of the sample.

The time point tag for this specimen amounts to: about 25 weeks on oral tofacitinib. Read against the paper, the sample's treatment or condition label means: oral pan-JAK inhibitor, 5-10 mg twice daily. Lesional scalp punch biopsies and peripheral blood were obtained from alopecia areata patients. PBMCs were separated by density centrifugation and stained for CD3, CD4 and CD8, after which CD4+ and CD8+ T cells were sorted on a FACSAria. V trim: 0 bases; J trim: 1 base; unmatched bases: 7. Per the germline V gene, LGHNA is the CDR1 and YSLEER is the CDR2. The CDR3 contains 19 residues, cysteine and phenylalanine counted. Only CDR3 DNA remains: 57 bases, in frame from the first base.

The receptor's source is a human donor with alopecia areata. The chain couples TRBV4-3 to TRBJ2-3, with 13 central nucleotides matching TRBD2. The starting material was CD8+ T cells sorted from blood, obtained at week 24, from a patient treated with tofacitinib. The CDR3 protein sequence reads: CASSQETSGGLGRTDTQYF. The DNA is TGCGCCAGCAGCCAAGAGACTAGCGGGGGGCTGGGGCGCACAGATACGCAGTATTTT.